Listed below are T cell receptor beta chains from one sample, sequenced in a study of cytomegalovirus exposure and HLA in healthy donors. Sequencing used immunoSEQ multiplex PCR; TCRdb keeps in-frame clones, though not all of them. The sample has more than 150,000 clones; approximately 81% are singletons. The sample comprised PBMCs. The receptors were gathered from a man aged 50-59 years in good health and CMV-seronegative. Both conserved end residues are part of each CDR3. D genes are given only for firm matches. Expanded clones are given a class, and other clones once, few, many or no size at all.

abundance,j_gene,v_gene,len,d_gene,CDR3aa,CDR3nt
-,TRBJ2-5,TRBV19,14,TRBD1,CASSMGDRQETQYF,TGTGCCAGTAGTATGGGGGACAGACAAGAGACCCAGTACTTC
-,TRBJ1-2,TRBV6-5,14,-,CASKVYRANYGYTF,TGTGCCAGCAAGGTCTACAGAGCTAACTATGGCTACACCTTC
-,TRBJ2-1,TRBV5-6,13,-,CASRPTPGNEQFF,TGTGCCAGCAGACCTACACCCGGGAATGAGCAGTTCTTC
-,TRBJ1-6,TRBV7-9,14,-,CASSSRGSDSPLHF,TGTGCCAGCAGCAGTAGGGGTTCTGATTCACCCCTCCACTTT
-,TRBJ2-1,TRBV4-3,19,TRBD2,CASSQERGANGGAGNEQFF,TGCGCCAGCAGCCAAGAGAGAGGGGCGAACGGGGGGGCAGGCAATGAGCAGTTCTTC
once,TRBJ1-3,TRBV23-1,13,-,CASTQRAGNTIYF,TGCGCCAGCACCCAACGAGCTGGAAACACCATATATTTT
-,TRBJ2-5,TRBV7-8,16,-,CASSSEPPGTSETQYF,TGTGCCAGCAGCTCGGAGCCCCCCGGGACATCAGAGACCCAGTACTTC
-,TRBJ2-3,TRBV7-9,17,TRBD2,CASSRDLGGGRGDTQYF,TGTGCCAGCAGCCGCGACTTAGGCGGGGGGAGGGGAGATACGCAGTATTTT
-,TRBJ1-5,TRBV5-6,13,-,CASSVWGGQPQHF,TGTGCCAGCAGCGTCTGGGGAGGTCAGCCCCAGCATTTT
once,TRBJ2-7,TRBV23-1,14,-,CASSPSWGPNEQYF,TGCGCCAGCAGTCCTTCCTGGGGCCCAAACGAGCAGTACTTC
-,TRBJ1-2,TRBV19,13,-,CASSPEGVSGYTF,TGTGCCAGTAGTCCGGAGGGTGTCAGTGGCTACACCTTC
-,TRBJ1-5,TRBV19,15,TRBD1,CASSSRHRGGQPQHF,TGTGCCAGTAGTTCTAGACACAGGGGTGGTCAGCCCCAGCATTTT
-,TRBJ2-7,TRBV7-9,11,-,CASSPAYEQYF,TGTGCCAGCAGCCCTGCCTACGAGCAGTACTTC
-,TRBJ1-3,TRBV6-6,16,-,CASSRGPPSSGNTIYF,TGTGCCAGCAGTAGGGGTCCACCTTCCTCTGGAAACACCATATATTTT
-,TRBJ2-2,TRBV19,15,TRBD2,CASLPTSVDTGELFF,TGTGCCAGTCTCCCTACTAGCGTGGATACCGGGGAGCTGTTTTTT
-,TRBJ1-5,TRBV27,14,-,CASSLAGQDQPQHF,TGTGCCAGCAGTTTGGCAGGGCAGGATCAGCCCCAGCATTTT
-,TRBJ2-7,TRBV30,16,TRBD2,CAWRARKSGAAYEQYF,TGTGCCTGGAGGGCCCGGAAGAGCGGGGCGGCCTACGAGCAGTACTTC
once,TRBJ2-1,TRBV19,15,TRBD2,CASSIATSGYNEQFF,TGTGCCAGTAGTATAGCGACTAGCGGGTACAATGAGCAGTTCTTC
-,TRBJ1-1,TRBV5-5,15,-,CASSLTGTRGTEAFF,TGTGCCAGCAGCTTGACAGGGACCCGAGGCACTGAAGCTTTCTTT
few,TRBJ2-7,TRBV7-9,12,TRBD1,CSSSFDRGEQYF,TGTTCCAGCAGTTTCGACAGGGGCGAGCAGTACTTC
-,TRBJ2-7,TRBV29-1,13,-,CSVVGQGLGEQYF,TGCAGCGTTGTAGGGCAGGGTCTAGGCGAGCAGTACTTC
-,TRBJ1-5,TRBV19,14,-,CASSIRGLIQPQHF,TGTGCCAGTAGTATTCGCGGACTTATACAGCCCCAGCATTTT
-,TRBJ2-3,TRBV27,17,-,CASSFGSGGYYTDTQYF,TGTGCCAGCAGTTTCGGATCCGGGGGATACTACACAGATACGCAGTATTTT
few,TRBJ2-5,TRBV29-1,17,TRBD2,CSVQDGLAGTQEETQYF,TGCAGCGTTCAAGACGGGTTAGCGGGTACTCAGGAAGAGACCCAGTACTTC
once,TRBJ1-1,TRBV27,14,-,CASSRGGYPNEAFF,TGTGCCAGCAGTCGCGGTGGGTATCCTAATGAAGCTTTCTTT
-,TRBJ2-5,TRBV19,14,-,CASNNGGIGETQYF,TGTGCCAGTAACAATGGGGGGATAGGAGAGACCCAGTACTTC